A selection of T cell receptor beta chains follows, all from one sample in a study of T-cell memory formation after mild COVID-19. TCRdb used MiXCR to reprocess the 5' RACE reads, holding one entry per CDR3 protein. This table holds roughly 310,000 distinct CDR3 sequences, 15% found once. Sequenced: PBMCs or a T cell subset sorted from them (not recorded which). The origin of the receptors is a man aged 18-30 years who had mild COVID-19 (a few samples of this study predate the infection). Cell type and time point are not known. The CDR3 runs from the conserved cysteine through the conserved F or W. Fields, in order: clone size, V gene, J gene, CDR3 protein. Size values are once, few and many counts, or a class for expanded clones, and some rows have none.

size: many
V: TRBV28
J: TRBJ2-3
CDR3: CASMRVTQYF

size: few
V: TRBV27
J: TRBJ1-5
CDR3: CASSFSGSSNQPQHF

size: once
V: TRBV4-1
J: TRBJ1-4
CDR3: CASSQEGAEGNEKLFF

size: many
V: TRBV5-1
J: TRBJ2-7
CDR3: CASSLGERYEQYF

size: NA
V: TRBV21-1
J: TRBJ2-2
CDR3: CASHLGSGELFF

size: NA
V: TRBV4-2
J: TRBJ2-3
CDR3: CASSQDRRRTGGATDTQYF

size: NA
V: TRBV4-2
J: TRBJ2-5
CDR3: CASSPSGGARETQYF

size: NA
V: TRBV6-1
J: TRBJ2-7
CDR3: CASRSLATGPGEQYF

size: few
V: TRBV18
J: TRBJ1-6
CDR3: CASSPSARENSPLHF

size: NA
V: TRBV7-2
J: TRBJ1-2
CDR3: CAIGVYGYTF

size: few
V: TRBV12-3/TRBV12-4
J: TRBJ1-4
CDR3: CASLGGWDRNNEKLFF

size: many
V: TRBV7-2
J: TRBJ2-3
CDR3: CASSLASSTDTQYF

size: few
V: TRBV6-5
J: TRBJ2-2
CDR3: CASSYFPRGNTGELFF

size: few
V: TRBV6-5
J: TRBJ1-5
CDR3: CASRPQGDSNQPQHF

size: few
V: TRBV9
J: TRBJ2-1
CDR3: CASSVAGDRVAEQFF

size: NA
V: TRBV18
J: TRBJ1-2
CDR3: CASSFGGGVYGYTF

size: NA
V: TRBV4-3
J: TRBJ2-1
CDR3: CASSQETSSGGWDEQFF

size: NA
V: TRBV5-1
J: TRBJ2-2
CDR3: CASSAGTSGYTGELFF

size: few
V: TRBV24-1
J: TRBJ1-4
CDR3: CATSDPGRRLKNCFF

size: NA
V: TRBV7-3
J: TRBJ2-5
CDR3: CASSSSGEETQYF

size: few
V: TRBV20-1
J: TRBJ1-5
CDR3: CSASGGDQPQHF

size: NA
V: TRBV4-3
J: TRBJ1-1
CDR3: CASSRRGPGRTEAFF

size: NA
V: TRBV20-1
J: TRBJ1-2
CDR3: CSAREGPLRGYTF

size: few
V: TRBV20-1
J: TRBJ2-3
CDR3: CSAEGTGGTDTQYF

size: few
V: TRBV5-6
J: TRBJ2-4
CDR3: CASSLDWDRGLLAKNIQYF

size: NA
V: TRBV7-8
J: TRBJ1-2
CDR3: CASSSRQGWGYTF

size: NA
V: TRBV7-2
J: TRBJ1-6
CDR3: CASSSDRAQTYNSPLHF

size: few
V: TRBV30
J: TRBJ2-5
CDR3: CAWSAQETQYF

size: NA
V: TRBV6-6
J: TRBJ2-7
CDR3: CASSRVGGVGYEQYF